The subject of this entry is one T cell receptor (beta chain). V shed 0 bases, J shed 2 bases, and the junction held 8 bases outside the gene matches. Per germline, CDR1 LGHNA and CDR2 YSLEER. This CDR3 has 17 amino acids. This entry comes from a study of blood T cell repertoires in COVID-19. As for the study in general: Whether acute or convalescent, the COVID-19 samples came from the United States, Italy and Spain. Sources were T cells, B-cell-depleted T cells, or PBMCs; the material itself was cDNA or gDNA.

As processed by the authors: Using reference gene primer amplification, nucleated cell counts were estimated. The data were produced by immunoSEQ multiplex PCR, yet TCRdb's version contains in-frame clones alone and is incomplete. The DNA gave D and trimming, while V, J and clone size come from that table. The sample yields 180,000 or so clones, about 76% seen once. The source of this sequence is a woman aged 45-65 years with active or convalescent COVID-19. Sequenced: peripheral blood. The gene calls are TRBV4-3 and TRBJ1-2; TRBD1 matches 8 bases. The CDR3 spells CASSQDGGTGQNYGYTF. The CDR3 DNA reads TGCGCCAGCAGCCAAGATGGAGGGACAGGCCAAAACTATGGCTACACCTTC.